The 23 T cell receptor beta chains given below trace back to one sample, sequenced in a study of blood T cell repertoires in COVID-19 (dated by TCRdb to the early 2020s). The receptor library was made with the immunoSEQ multiplex PCR assay. Drawn from immuneACCESS, this table holds only the in-frame rearrangements with V and J called that TCRdb kept. Clones are partly lost; checked studies trace under half to an unresolved V gene and leave the rest unexplained. This sample has about 120,000 clones in its table, and almost 85% of those were observed once. Clones ranked in the top ten supply 7% to 9.5% of the sample. The sample taken for sequencing was peripheral blood. Receptor source: a man in his 70s with active or convalescent COVID-19.

The chain carries TRBV29-1 and TRBJ2-1; D unclear. Trimming removed 4 bases from V and 9 bases from J, with 7 bases in between. The CDR3 contains 10 residues. Looked up from germline, CDR1 is SQVTM and CDR2 is ANQGSEA. In DNA, the CDR3 is TGCAGCGTTGGAGGCGGTGAGCAGTTCTTC. Translated: CSVGGGEQFF.

The rearrangement uses TRBV24-1 and TRBJ1-1, with D possibly matching TRBD1 (6 bases). Germline V CDR1 and CDR2: KGHDR, SFDVKD. This CDR3 is built from 13 residues. The ends were cut back, 11 bases at V and 1 base at J, with 13 bases in the middle. The CDR3 DNA is TGTGCCATGACAGGTGTAAAGAACACTGAAGCTTTCTTT. It is translated as CAMTGVKNTEAFF.

The chain is built from TRBV7-9 and TRBJ2-7, with D maybe TRBD1 (5 bases). The CDR3 covers 16 residues. CDR1 SEHNR and CDR2 FQNEAQ come from the germline V gene (reference sequence). Trimming pared 1 base from V and 5 bases from J, leaving 18 bases between. The CDR3 DNA sequence: TGTGCCAGCAGCTTAGGGGGCCAGAGGCGGTTCGACGAGCAGTACTTC. This sequence encodes CASSLGGQRRFDEQYF.

This clone was detected only a few times. This chain uses TRBV9 with TRBJ1-1; weak D call: TRBD1 (6 bases). CDR3 size: 14 residues. V was clipped by 3 bases and J by 7 bases, with 16 bases between them. The germline V gene has CDR1 SGDLS and CDR2 YYNGEE. The CDR3 here is CASSAGSVGGEAFF. CDR3 in DNA: TGTGCCAGCAGCGCCGGGTCCGTAGGGGGTGAAGCTTTCTTT.

The chain uses TRBV27 and TRBJ2-7, with D possibly TRBD1 on 7 matching bases. The CDR3 contains 13 residues. V was clipped by 3 bases and J by 6 bases, with 12 bases between them. Germline-derived CDR1 and CDR2 are MNHEY and SMNVEV (reference sequence). In nucleotides, the CDR3 is TGTGCCAGCAGTTTTCCAGGGGGGTTCGAGCAGTACTTC. Its translation is CASSFPGGFEQYF.

This clone has more than one count but fewer than ten. This rearrangement joins TRBV4-2 to TRBJ2-7, with a tentative D call TRBD2 (6 bases). The CDR3 loop spans 15 amino acids. Deletions cut 1 base from V and 3 bases from J, with 13 bases between. CDR1 and CDR2 from the germline V gene are LGHNA and YNFKEQ. This CDR3 reads CASSQVASASYEQYF. For the CDR3, the DNA is TGTGCCAGCAGCCAAGTCGCTAGCGCGAGCTACGAGCAGTACTTC.

This chain links TRBV7-9 with TRBJ1-2; the match to TRBD1 covers 9 bases. Per germline, CDR1 SEHNR and CDR2 FQNEAQ (reference sequence). V trimming: 0 bases; J trimming: 2 bases; junction bases outside the gene matches: 4. There are 16 residues in the CDR3. The CDR3 region is CASSLAPTGGNYGYTF. CDR3 bases: TGTGCCAGCAGCTTAGCCCCGACAGGGGGAAACTATGGCTACACCTTC. Full variable domain (remainder filled in from reference TRBV7-9 and TRBJ1-2): DTGVSQNPRHKITKRGQNVTFRCDPISEHNRLYWYRQTLGQGPEFLTYFQNEAQLEKSRLLSDRFSAERPKGSFSTLEIQRTEQGDSAMYLCASSLAPTGGNYGYTFGSGTRLTVV.

On this clone: The same CDR3 is also encoded by other DNA sequences in this sample. The V gene is TRBV5-1, the J gene TRBJ2-3; D possibly corresponds to TRBD2 (6 bases). The germline CDR1 and CDR2 sequences are SGHRS and YFSETQ. The CDR3 is 14 amino acids. The V end lost 2 bases, the J end lost 1 base, and 8 bases lay between the germline ends. The CDR3: CASSLSSGTDTQYF. CDR3 DNA: TGCGCCAGCAGCTTATCTAGCGGCACAGATACGCAGTATTTT. The entire variable domain, with the rest obtained from reference TRBV5-1 and TRBJ2-3, is as follows: KAGVTQTPRYLIKTRGQQVTLSCSPISGHRSVSWYQQTPGQGLQFLFEYFSETQRNKGNFPGRFSGRQFSNSRSEMNVSTLELGDSALYLCASSLSSGTDTQYFGPGTRLTVL.

Only a few counts were recorded for this clone. The V and J genes are TRBV29-1 and TRBJ1-6; 11 nucleotides align to TRBD1. This CDR3 is built from 14 residues. Trimming at V came to 4 bases and at J to 10 bases, leaving 6 bases not matched to a gene. Germline V lookup: CDR1 SQVTM, CDR2 ANQGSEA. The DNA for the CDR3 is TGCAGCGTTGCCTTAGGGACAGGGGGATCACCCCTCCACTTT. The encoded protein is CSVALGTGGSPLHF.

The CDR3 here is CASSTRTGGGSDTQYF. The CDR3 DNA sequence: TGTGCCAGTAGTACCCGGACAGGGGGAGGATCAGATACGCAGTATTTT. The V and J genes are TRBV19 and TRBJ2-3; 10 nucleotides align to TRBD1. CDR1 and CDR2 (germline): LNHDA, SQIVND (reference sequence). The J segment lost 4 bases and the V segment lost 4 bases, leaving 8 bases of the junction unmatched. CDR3 length: 16 residues.

The rearrangement uses TRBV10-3 and TRBJ2-7; D is possibly TRBD2 (5 bases). CDR3 length: 13 residues. V lost 0 bases, J lost 3 bases, and 6 bases lay in between. The germline gives CDR1 ENHRY, CDR2 SYGVKD. The CDR3 nucleotides are TGTGCCATCAGTGAGTCCGGAGGCTACGAGCAGTACTTC. This encodes CAISESGGYEQYF.

This chain uses TRBV12-3 or TRBV12-4 with TRBJ2-2, with D perhaps matching TRBD1 (5 bases). V lost 8 bases and J lost 6, with 10 bases in between. The CDR3 contains 12 residues. CDR3 in amino acids: CASVGAAGELFF. The CDR3 bases are TGTGCCAGCGTTGGGGCCGCCGGGGAGCTGTTTTTT.

The gene calls are TRBV7-6 and TRBJ2-3; 8 positions match TRBD2. Germline lookup yields CDR1 SGHVS and CDR2 FNYEAQ. The CDR3 is made up of 18 amino acids. Trimming took 5 bases from V and 1 from J; bases not matched to a gene: 14. CDR3 residues: CASSKDPPAGVGTDTQYF. CDR3 nucleotides: TGTGCCAGCAGCAAAGACCCCCCAGCGGGAGTTGGCACAGATACGCAGTATTTT.

This chain links TRBV11-3 with TRBJ1-1, with 8 bases identical to TRBD1. V lost 5 bases to trimming and J lost 1 base; unmatched junction nucleotides: 6. The V gene's germline CDR1 is SGHNT and CDR2 YENEEA. The CDR3 has 15 amino acids. CDR3 DNA: TGTGCCAGCAGCCCCCGGGACAGGCCGAACACTGAAGCTTTCTTT. It translates to CASSPRDRPNTEAFF.

This clone has a handful of counts. Germline is not matched at one junction end, which may reflect a read error. J is TRBJ1-2 and V is TRBV28; possibly TRBD1 for D (6 bases). The germline V gene has CDR1 MDHEN and CDR2 SYDVKM. CDR3 length: 11 residues. CDR3: CASRTAGVEAF. The DNA for the CDR3 is TGTGCCAGCAGAACCGCAGGGGTGGAGGCCTTC.

This chain's CDR3 is CAISGPGTGYGYNEQFF. CDR3 nucleotides: TGTGCCATCAGTGGTCCCGGGACAGGGTATGGCTACAATGAGCAGTTCTTC. This chain links TRBV10-3 with TRBJ2-1; 9 positions match TRBD1. J was trimmed by 3 bases and V by 4 bases; bases with no gene match: 10. In germline, CDR1 is ENHRY, CDR2 SYGVKD. The CDR3 has 17 residues.

The genes are TRBV27 and TRBJ2-7, with 8 bases identical to TRBD2. CDR1 and CDR2 from the germline V gene are MNHEY and SMNVEV (reference sequence). The length of the CDR3 is 16 residues. Trimming took 6 bases from V and 0 from J; bases not matched to a gene: 10. The CDR3 spells CASRSGGTHFSYEQYF. The CDR3 nucleotides read TGTGCCAGCAGATCGGGGGGGACACATTTCTCCTACGAGCAGTACTTC.

The V and J genes are TRBV11-2 and TRBJ1-4, with TRBD1 matching 7 bases. Germline assignment: CDR1 SGHAT and CDR2 FQNNGV. The trim removed 5 bases at V and 8 bases at J, leaving 17 bases unmatched. The CDR3 totals 17 residues. CDR3 loop: CASSITGRQGSGEKLFF. The CDR3 DNA follows: TGTGCCAGCAGCATTACCGGCCGACAGGGTTCAGGAGAAAAACTGTTTTTT.

In its sample, this clone ranks as medium-sized. The gene calls are TRBV19 and TRBJ2-5; 13 bases match TRBD2. The germline V gene encodes CDR1 LNHDA and CDR2 SQIVND (reference sequence). The trim removed 4 bases at V and 2 bases at J, leaving 7 bases unmatched. The CDR3 is 17 residues long. CDR3 region: CASSNSLGLAGQETQYF. DNA for the CDR3: TGTGCCAGTAGTAATTCCTTGGGACTAGCGGGGCAAGAGACCCAGTACTTC.

V is TRBV6-2 or TRBV6-3 and J is TRBJ2-2; D is undetermined. V was shortened by 5 bases and J by 3 bases, with 10 bases between the two germline ends. The CDR3 is 14 amino acids. Germline CDR1 MNHEY, CDR2 SVGEGT. CDR3: CASSLRRDTGELFF. The CDR3 nucleotides read TGTGCCAGCAGTCTCCGTCGGGACACCGGGGAGCTGTTTTTT.

The rearrangement joins TRBV4-2 to TRBJ1-4, with D uncertain. Trimming left V 1 base short and J 10 bases short, with 7 bases between. In germline, CDR1 is LGHNA, CDR2 YNFKEQ. This CDR3 comprises 12 residues. This CDR3 reads CASSQGESKLFF. The CDR3 nucleotides are TGTGCCAGCAGCCAAGGCGAGTCAAAACTGTTTTTT.

This chain links TRBV6-2 or TRBV6-3 with TRBJ1-5; D is ambiguous. This CDR3 region has 13 residues. The V gene's germline CDR1 is MNHEY and CDR2 SVGEGT. Trimming removed 6 bases at V and 2 bases at J, with 8 bases between. CDR3 amino acids: CASSFPGNQPQHF. CDR3 DNA: TGTGCCAGCAGCTTCCCCGGCAATCAGCCCCAGCATTTT.

The CDR3 spells CASSQGKRGRFVETQYF. As DNA, the CDR3 is TGTGCCAGCAGCCAAGGGAAGCGGGGGCGATTTGTAGAGACCCAGTACTTC. This chain joins TRBV14 and TRBJ2-5, with 8 bases fitting TRBD2. Germline trimming cut 1 base from V and 4 bases from J; bases unmatched to any gene: 11. Germline loops: CDR1 SGHDN, CDR2 FVKESK. The length of the CDR3 is 17 residues.